The sequence of this T cell receptor beta chain was determined in a study of regulatory T cells. The study's findings and limits: Patient repertoires had restricted TRB V-J pairs and skewed V and J usage, most in Tregs.

From germline, CDR1 is MGHRA and CDR2 YSYEKL. Trimming took off 1 base at V and 10 bases at J, with 17 bases between the two ends. The CDR3 runs to 15 residues. All CD3G-deficient patients showed autoimmunity, more severe in two. Of note for this clone: As yet, its antigen is unknown.

The PCR used 52 TRBV and 13 TRBJ primers. Assay: immunoSEQ multiplex PCR; the TCRdb copy retains only in-frame clones and omits some. The sample shows around 5,900 clones, less than 85% of them seen only once. This TCR came from a child aged 5 to 17 with CD3G deficiency. Sequencing input: CD8+ T cells sorted from blood. V gene TRBV4-1 combines with J gene TRBJ2-1; D is ambiguous. The CDR3: CASSQGWPRPDEQFF. The CDR3 DNA reads as TGCGCCAGCAGCCAAGGGTGGCCCCGGCCCGACGAGCAGTTCTTC.